A single sample is the source of the 10 T cell receptor beta chains below, sequenced in a study of T cells after yellow fever vaccination. One entry per CDR3 protein, called by TCRdb with MiXCR from the 5' RACE reads. The data show around 46,000 distinct CDR3 sequences, with roughly 7% seen just once and 15% held by the top ten. This material consisted of CD8+ T cells not binding an NS4B(214-222) dextramer, sorted from PBMCs, taken 45 days after the yellow fever booster vaccination. All receptors derive from a man younger than 45 who received the YFV17D yellow fever vaccine.

This clonotype was seen only a few times. The rearrangement links TRBV28 to TRBJ2-1; D might be TRBD1 or TRBD2, each matching 5 bases. V shed 6 bases and J shed 2 bases, with 14 bases lying between them. Germline V CDR1 and CDR2: MDHEN, SYDVKM. The CDR3 is 15 residues long. This CDR3 reads CASRPGTTTYNEQFF. The CDR3 bases are TGTGCCAGCAGACCCGGGACCACCACCTACAATGAGCAGTTCTTC.

This clonotype has ten or more counts. The rearrangement links TRBV7-8 to TRBJ2-7; no reliable D call. Germline V gene data show CDR1 as SGHVS and CDR2 as FQNEAQ. The CDR3 has 15 residues. V dropped 1 base and J dropped 4 bases, with 14 bases sitting between them. The CDR3 DNA follows: TGTGCCAGCAGCTTAGGACGGCTGTCTTGGTACGAGCAGTACTTC. Translating it yields CASSLGRLSWYEQYF.

This clonotype was observed many times. The chain combines TRBV2 with TRBJ2-4, with D perhaps TRBD2 (6 bases). The ends were cut back, 6 bases at V and 1 base at J, with 16 bases in the middle. There are 16 residues in the CDR3. The germline V gene encodes CDR1 SNHLY and CDR2 FYNNEI. CDR3 nucleotides: TGTGCCAGCAGAGCTACGACTAGTCTCGCCAAAAACATTCAGTACTTC. Translating it yields CASRATTSLAKNIQYF.

This clonotype was picked up a small number of times. This rearrangement joins TRBV7-6 to TRBJ2-2, with 7 bases aligning to TRBD2. CDR3 length: 17 amino acids. Germline CDR1 SGHVS, CDR2 FNYEAQ. V shed 4 bases, J shed 2 bases, and the junction held 10 bases outside the gene matches. CDR3 sequence (DNA): TGTGCCAGCAGCTCTCCTCCCGGGACTAAAAACACCGGGGAGCTGTTTTTT. As protein: CASSSPPGTKNTGELFF.

This clonotype was found a few times. The chain uses TRBV30 and TRBJ2-7, with 8 bases that match TRBD2. This CDR3 spans 16 amino acids. Trimming took 2 bases from V and 2 from J; bases not matched to a gene: 11. Germline CDR1 GTSNPN, CDR2 SVGIG (reference sequence). CDR3 sequence (DNA): TGTGCCTGGAGTAGTCTAGCGGGTCAACACGCCTACGAGCAGTACTTC. Translation gives CAWSSLAGQHAYEQYF.

This clonotype was seen repeatedly, ten times or more. The V call is TRBV7-9, the J call TRBJ1-2; D unresolved. Germline CDR1 and CDR2: SEHNR and FQNEAQ (reference sequence). This CDR3 contains 13 residues. Trimming left V 7 bases short and J 5 bases short, with 14 bases between. CDR3 sequence reads: CASTEGPVYGYTF. In DNA form, the CDR3 reads TGTGCCAGCACCGAAGGACCGGTGTATGGCTACACCTTC.

A note on this clonotype: Given a much more abundant clone one base away, this may be a read error. This CDR3 is missing its conserved last phenylalanine or tryptophan, likely due to a read error. This chain uses TRBV29-1 with TRBJ1-2; perhaps TRBD1 as D (5 bases). The V gene lost 3 bases and the J gene lost 1 base, with 6 bases spanning the gap. There are 12 residues in the CDR3. The V gene's germline CDR1 is SQVTM and CDR2 ANQGSEA. This CDR3 is CSVETDNYGYTL. CDR3 nucleotide sequence: TGCAGCGTTGAGACAGATAACTATGGCTACACCTTA.

The chain has TRBV9 and TRBJ2-7; D not certain. Trimming cost V 0 bases and J 5 bases, with 15 bases left between them. From germline, CDR1 is SGDLS and CDR2 YYNGEE. The CDR3 runs 15 residues. CDR3 DNA: TGTGCCAGCAGCGTAGGAGATCATAGGTCGGACGAGCAGTACTTC. Translated, it gives CASSVGDHRSDEQYF.

Worth noting for this clonotype: It may be a read error: a sequence one base away is much more abundant. The CDR3 DNA follows: TGTACCAGCAGTTTAGCTGTGGCAGGCGAGCAGTACTTC. Translating gives CTSSLAVAGEQYF. The genes are TRBV3-1 and TRBJ2-7, with D hard to call. CDR1 and CDR2 from the germline V gene are LGHDT and YNNKEL (reference sequence). The CDR3 consists of 13 residues.

There are many counts of this clonotype. The chain employs TRBV11-2 and TRBJ2-5; weak D call: TRBD1 (6 bases). Per the germline V gene, CDR1 is SGHAT and CDR2 is FQNNGV. V gave up 1 base and J gave up 4 bases, with 25 bases separating them. The CDR3 runs to 19 residues. The CDR3 spells CASSLGTHPGQGIRETQYF. The DNA of the CDR3 is TGTGCCAGCAGCTTAGGAACCCACCCAGGCCAGGGGATTCGAGAGACCCAGTACTTC.